The 27 T cell receptor beta chains given below trace back to one sample, sequenced in a study of technical replicates of blood from a handful of donors. TCRdb's table, derived via immunoSEQ multiplex PCR, lists solely in-frame clones and lacks some. The table shows fewer than 110,000 clones, with over 95% occurring only once. Input material: T cells isolated from PBMCs. These receptors all come from a human donor in good health.

As concerns this clone: Different DNA sequences within this sample yield the same CDR3. The chain joins TRBV28 to TRBJ1-5; D is possibly TRBD1 (5 bases). The germline V gene has CDR1 MDHEN and CDR2 SYDVKM. The germline V and J ends were trimmed by 2 bases and 0 bases, with 17 bases remaining between them. There are 18 residues in the CDR3. The CDR3 is CASSLLGTGVYSNQPQHF. Here the CDR3 DNA reads TGTGCCAGCAGTTTACTTGGGACGGGAGTTTATAGCAATCAGCCCCAGCATTTT.

The V call is TRBV27, the J call TRBJ2-2; D perhaps matches TRBD1 (5 bases). This CDR3 is built from 14 residues. V was shortened by 5 bases and J by 4 bases, with 11 bases between the two germline ends. Germline values: CDR1 MNHEY, CDR2 SMNVEV (reference sequence). The CDR3 nucleotides read TGTGCCAGCAGTAGACAGCCCACCACCGGGGAGCTGTTTTTT. Translating it yields CASSRQPTTGELFF.

The chain is built from TRBV14 and TRBJ2-1, with TRBD2 matching over 8 bases. CDR1 SGHDN and CDR2 FVKESK come from the germline V gene. There are 18 residues in the CDR3. The V and J ends lost 6 bases and 5 bases, in that order; junction bases with no gene match: 18. DNA of the CDR3: TGTGCCAGCAGTCGGAAAGGGGTCGTGGGAGCGGGGGACAATGAGCAGTTCTTC. Amino acids: CASSRKGVVGAGDNEQFF. Full variable domain (missing parts from reference TRBV14 and TRBJ2-1): EAGVTQFPSHSVIEKGQTVTLRCDPISGHDNLYWYRRVMGKEIKFLLHFVKESKQDESGMPNNRFLAERTGGTYSTLKVQPAELEDSGVYFCASSRKGVVGAGDNEQFFGPGTRLTVL.

The chain links TRBV7-9 to TRBJ2-7; D perhaps matches TRBD2 (5 bases). The germline V gene has CDR1 SEHNR and CDR2 FQNEAQ (reference sequence). V gave up 5 bases and J gave up 0 bases, with 14 bases separating them. The CDR3 is 15 amino acids. CDR3: CASSAVEGSSYEQYF. The CDR3 DNA reads as TGTGCCAGCAGCGCCGTTGAGGGAAGCTCCTACGAGCAGTACTTC.

This chain links TRBV5-1 with TRBJ2-5; D remains unclear. From germline, CDR1 is SGHRS and CDR2 YFSETQ. Trimming removed 0 bases from V and 2 bases from J, with 8 bases in between. The CDR3 loop spans 14 amino acids. The CDR3 sequence is CASSLVTLQETQYF. The DNA for the CDR3 is TGCGCCAGCAGCTTGGTGACACTTCAAGAGACCCAGTACTTC.

This clone was detected only a few times. The V call is TRBV4-1, the J call TRBJ1-1; 7 nucleotides line up with TRBD1. Germline trimming cut 4 bases from V and 4 bases from J; bases unmatched to any gene: 9. Germline V gives CDR1 MGHRA, CDR2 YSYEKL. The CDR3 is 15 amino acids. The CDR3 loop is CASSPIQGMGTEAFF. CDR3 nucleotides: TGCGCCAGCAGCCCAATACAGGGGATGGGCACTGAAGCTTTCTTT.

The chain carries TRBV18 and TRBJ1-1; D may be TRBD1 (5 bases). This CDR3 has 16 residues. Germline V gives CDR1 KGHSH, CDR2 LQKENI. Trimming took 0 bases from V and 1 from J, leaving 12 bases between them. Written as DNA, the CDR3 is TGTGCCAGCTCACCACCGGGGCTCAGAGGGAACACTGAAGCTTTCTTT. Protein product: CASSPPGLRGNTEAFF.

This clone was counted once. The chain carries TRBV4-1 and TRBJ2-1; perhaps TRBD2 as D (6 bases). The CDR3 has 17 amino acids. CDR1 MGHRA and CDR2 YSYEKL come from the germline V gene. V was trimmed by 4 bases and J by 0 bases, leaving 16 bases between them. The CDR3 sequence: CASSPLGRDSSYNEQFF. The CDR3 bases are TGCGCCAGCAGCCCCCTCGGGCGGGATAGCTCCTACAATGAGCAGTTCTTC.

This clone was observed a single time. This chain connects TRBV7-2 to TRBJ1-5, with a tentative D call TRBD1 (6 bases). V was clipped by 1 base and J by 0 bases, with 16 bases between them. Germline CDR1 and CDR2: SGHTA and FQGNSA. The CDR3 runs 18 residues. The CDR3, as DNA: TGTGCCAGCAGCTTAGTCCCCCGGACAGACTATAGCAATCAGCCCCAGCATTTT. Translated: CASSLVPRTDYSNQPQHF.

The rearrangement uses TRBV5-5 and TRBJ2-2; 7 bases align to TRBD1. Germline V gene sequence: CDR1 SGHKS, CDR2 YYEKEE (reference sequence). This CDR3 has 15 amino acids. After removal of 3 bases from V and 3 bases from J, the junction contained 5 bases not matched to a gene. The CDR3 DNA sequence: TGTGCCAGCAGCTCTCCGGGACAGTACACCGGGGAGCTGTTTTTT. Its protein product is CASSSPGQYTGELFF.

The chain links TRBV27 to TRBJ2-5, with D perhaps matching TRBD2 (7 bases). Germline values: CDR1 MNHEY, CDR2 SMNVEV (reference sequence). V was trimmed by 0 bases and J by 0 bases, leaving 11 bases between them. The CDR3 is 16 amino acids. The CDR3 DNA reads as TGTGCCAGCAGTTTATCGGCGGGGGACAACCAAGAGACCCAGTACTTC. It encodes CASSLSAGDNQETQYF.

This clone came up once. The chain couples TRBV6-5 to TRBJ1-2; TRBD1 matches at 7 bases. V lost 5 bases and J lost 8; bases outside the gene matches: 5. The germline V gene has CDR1 MNHEY and CDR2 SVGAGI. The CDR3 length is 12 residues. The CDR3 coding sequence is TGTGCCAGCAGTCAAGGGGGCGAAGGCTACACCTTC. The encoded protein is CASSQGGEGYTF.

This clone occurred once. This rearrangement joins TRBV2 to TRBJ2-3; 9 bases match TRBD1. The trim removed 2 bases at V and 4 bases at J, leaving 7 bases unmatched. CDR1 SNHLY and CDR2 FYNNEI come from the germline V gene. This CDR3 comprises 16 residues. Written as DNA, the CDR3 is TGTGCCAGCAGTGAATCGGGACAGGGTGGTGCAGATACGCAGTATTTT. It is translated as CASSESGQGGADTQYF.

The CDR3 spells CASSEFQGTYEQYF. CDR3 bases: TGTGCCAGCAGTGAATTTCAGGGGACCTACGAGCAGTACTTC. This chain uses TRBV2 with TRBJ2-7, with a weak D call TRBD1 (6 bases). CDR1 and CDR2 (germline): SNHLY, FYNNEI. Between the trimmed V and J ends, which lost 2 bases and 2 bases, there was a span of 10 bases. The CDR3 runs 14 residues.

The rearrangement uses TRBV6-1 and TRBJ1-1, with 9 bases aligning to TRBD1. Per the germline V gene, CDR1 is MNHNS and CDR2 is SASEGT. The CDR3 is 15 residues long. Trimming removed 6 bases from V and 11 bases from J; junction bases left unmatched: 16. For the CDR3, the DNA is TGTGCCAGCAGCCCACAGGGGGCGATCACCGACGGGGCTTTCTTT. This encodes CASSPQGAITDGAFF.

The chain combines TRBV4-1 with TRBJ2-2, with a tentative D call TRBD2 (6 bases). This CDR3 is built from 17 residues. V was clipped by 4 bases and J by 5 bases, with 20 bases between them. Germline V lookup: CDR1 MGHRA, CDR2 YSYEKL. The CDR3 protein is CASSPMGRGKGTGELFF. The CDR3 bases are TGCGCCAGCAGCCCTATGGGTCGGGGGAAGGGGACCGGGGAGCTGTTTTTT.

This chain links TRBV5-1 with TRBJ2-7; 8 bases line up with TRBD1. This CDR3 is built from 14 residues. V shed 5 bases, J shed 2 bases, and the junction held 6 bases outside the gene matches. Germline V gene data show CDR1 as SGHRS and CDR2 as YFSETQ. CDR3 DNA sequence: TGCGCCAGCAGACCAGGACAGGGAACCTACGAGCAGTACTTC. Translated: CASRPGQGTYEQYF.

The chain combines TRBV28 with TRBJ2-1; D perhaps matches TRBD2 (6 bases). Trimming took off 2 bases at V and 7 bases at J, with 12 bases between the two ends. Germline values: CDR1 MDHEN, CDR2 SYDVKM. The length of the CDR3 is 14 residues. CDR3 nucleotides: TGTGCCAGCAGTTTACTAGCGAGATGGAATGAGCAGTTCTTC. It specifies CASSLLARWNEQFF.

The gene calls are TRBV5-6 and TRBJ2-5; 11 nucleotides match TRBD1. The germline gives CDR1 SGHDT, CDR2 YYEEEE. There are 15 residues in the CDR3. Trimming took 3 bases from V and 8 from J; bases not matched to a gene: 9. CDR3 protein: CASSWRTGGVGTQYF. The CDR3 DNA is TGTGCCAGCAGCTGGAGGACAGGGGGCGTAGGAACCCAGTACTTC.

The V and J genes are TRBV29-1 and TRBJ1-1; D gene ambiguous. The CDR3 runs 13 residues. V was shortened by 3 bases and J by 4 bases, with 12 bases between the two germline ends. Germline lookup yields CDR1 SQVTM and CDR2 ANQGSEA. The DNA of the CDR3 is TGCAGCGTTGATCCGGGAATGAGCACTGAAGCTTTCTTT. It yields the protein CSVDPGMSTEAFF.

The chain couples TRBV5-4 to TRBJ2-5, with TRBD2 identical over 11 bases. The CDR3 sequence is 17 residues long. With 0 bases clipped from V and 1 base from J, the junction kept 5 bases outside the gene matches. The germline gives CDR1 SGHNT, CDR2 YYREEE (reference sequence). The DNA for the CDR3 is TGTGCCAGCAGCTTGGGCTTAGCGGGGGGGTCCCAAGAGACCCAGTACTTC. Translation gives CASSLGLAGGSQETQYF.

The J gene is TRBJ1-1, the V gene TRBV11-2; no reliable D call. Germline V gene lookup returns CDR1 SGHAT and CDR2 FQNNGV. The CDR3 is made up of 16 amino acids. Trimming took off 1 base at V and 5 bases at J, with 17 bases between the two ends. The DNA for the CDR3 is TGTGCCAGCAGCTTAGCCTGGGTGTCGGGAAAAACTGAAGCTTTCTTT. Translating it yields CASSLAWVSGKTEAFF.

V gene TRBV7-9 combines with J gene TRBJ2-3, with TRBD1 matching over 7 bases. Germline loops: CDR1 SEHNR, CDR2 FQNEAQ (reference sequence). The CDR3 covers 15 residues. V lost 6 bases, J lost 0 bases, and 6 bases stayed unmatched. The DNA for the CDR3 is TGTGCCAGCAGGCAGCAACAGGGGAGCACAGATACGCAGTATTTT. Translating it yields CASRQQQGSTDTQYF. Together with reference TRBV7-9 and TRBJ2-3, the CDR3 gives the full variable domain: DTGVSQNPRHKITKRGQNVTFRCDPISEHNRLYWYRQTLGQGPEFLTYFQNEAQLEKSRLLSDRFSAERPKGSFSTLEIQRTEQGDSAMYLCASRQQQGSTDTQYFGPGTRLTVL.

The V call is TRBV10-1, the J call TRBJ2-7; no clear D. With 6 bases removed from V and 0 bases from J, the gap between germline ends came to 9 bases. The CDR3 extends over 13 amino acids. Germline V lookup: CDR1 WNHNN, CDR2 SYGVQD (reference sequence). CDR3 sequence reads: CASSPDNSYEQYF. The DNA of the CDR3 is TGCGCCAGCAGCCCCGACAACTCCTACGAGCAGTACTTC.

The J gene is TRBJ1-3, the V gene TRBV7-2; D unclear. The CDR3 is 15 residues long. V was pared by 5 bases and J by 0 bases, with 11 bases between. In germline, CDR1 is SGHTA, CDR2 FQGNSA. CDR3 sequence reads: CASSPHIGSGNTIYF. The CDR3 DNA reads as TGTGCCAGCAGCCCCCATATCGGCTCTGGAAACACCATATATTTT.

The rearrangement joins TRBV14 to TRBJ1-3; unclear D gene. CDR3 size: 15 residues. Germline lookup yields CDR1 SGHDN and CDR2 FVKESK. The V end lost 0 bases, the J end lost 8 bases, and 14 bases lay between the germline ends. In DNA form, the CDR3 reads TGTGCCAGCAGCCAAGATGAGGCGGAGAGGTACACCATATATTTT. It is translated as CASSQDEAERYTIYF.

V is TRBV27 and J is TRBJ1-2; 11 positions agree with TRBD1. The V and J ends lost 8 bases and 4 bases, in that order; junction bases with no gene match: 9. The germline V gene encodes CDR1 MNHEY and CDR2 SMNVEV (reference sequence). The CDR3 contains 15 residues. CDR3 nucleotide sequence: TGTGCCAGCGGATTCAGGACAGGGGGCGTCTATGGCTACACCTTC. Its protein product is CASGFRTGGVYGYTF.